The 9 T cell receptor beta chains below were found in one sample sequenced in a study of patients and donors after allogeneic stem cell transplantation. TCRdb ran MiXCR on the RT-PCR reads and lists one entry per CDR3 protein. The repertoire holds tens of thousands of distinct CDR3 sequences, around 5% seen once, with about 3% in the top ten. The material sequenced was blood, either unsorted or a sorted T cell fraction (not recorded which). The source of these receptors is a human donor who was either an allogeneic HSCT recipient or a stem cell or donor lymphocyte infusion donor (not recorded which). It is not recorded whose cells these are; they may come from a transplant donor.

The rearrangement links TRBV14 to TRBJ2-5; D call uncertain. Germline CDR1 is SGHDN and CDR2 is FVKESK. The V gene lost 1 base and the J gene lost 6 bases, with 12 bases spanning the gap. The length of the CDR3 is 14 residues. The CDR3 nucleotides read TGTGCCAGCAGCCAAGCATCCAGGCTACAGACCCAGTACTTC. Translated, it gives CASSQASRLQTQYF.

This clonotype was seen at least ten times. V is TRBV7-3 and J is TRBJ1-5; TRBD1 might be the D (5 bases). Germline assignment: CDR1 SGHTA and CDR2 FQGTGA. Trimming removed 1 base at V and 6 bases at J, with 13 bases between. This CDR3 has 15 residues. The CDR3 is CASSLNTGGGQPQHF. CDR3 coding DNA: TGTGCCAGCAGCTTAAATACAGGAGGTGGTCAGCCCCAGCATTTT.

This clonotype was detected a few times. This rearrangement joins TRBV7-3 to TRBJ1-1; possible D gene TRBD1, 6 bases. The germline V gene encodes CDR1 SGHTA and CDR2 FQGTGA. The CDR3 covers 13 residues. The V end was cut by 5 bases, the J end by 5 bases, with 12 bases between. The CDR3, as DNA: TGTGCCAGCAGCGGTCAACAGGGAACTGAAGCTTTCTTT. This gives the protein CASSGQQGTEAFF.

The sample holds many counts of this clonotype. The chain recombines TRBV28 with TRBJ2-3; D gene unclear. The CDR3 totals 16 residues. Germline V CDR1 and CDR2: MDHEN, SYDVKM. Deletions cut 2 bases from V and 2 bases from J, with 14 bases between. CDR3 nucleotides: TGTGCCAGCAGTTTAAGAAGGGCCAAGGCCACAGATACGCAGTATTTT. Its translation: CASSLRRAKATDTQYF.

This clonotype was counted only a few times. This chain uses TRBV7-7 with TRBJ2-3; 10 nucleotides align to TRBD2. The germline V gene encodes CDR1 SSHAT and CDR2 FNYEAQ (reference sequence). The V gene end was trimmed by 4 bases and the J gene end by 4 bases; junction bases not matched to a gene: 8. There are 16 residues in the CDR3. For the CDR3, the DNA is TGTGCCAGCAGCTCGGGGCGGCTAGCGGGAGCAGATACGCAGTATTTT. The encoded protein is CASSSGRLAGADTQYF.

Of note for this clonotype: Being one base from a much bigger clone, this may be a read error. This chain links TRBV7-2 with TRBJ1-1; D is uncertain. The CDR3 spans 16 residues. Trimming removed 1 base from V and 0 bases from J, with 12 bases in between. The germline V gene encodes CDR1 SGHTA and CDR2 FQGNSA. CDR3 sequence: CASSLVKDRMNTEAFF. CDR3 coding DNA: TGTGCCAGCAGCTTAGTAAAAGATAGGATGAACACTGAAGCTTTCTTT.

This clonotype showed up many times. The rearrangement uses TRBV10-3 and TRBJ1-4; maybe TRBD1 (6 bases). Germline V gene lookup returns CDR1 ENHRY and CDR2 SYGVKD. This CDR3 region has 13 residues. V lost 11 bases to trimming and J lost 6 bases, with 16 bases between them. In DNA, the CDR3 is TGTGCCTCCGGAGGGGGGGTCGATGAAAAACTGTTTTTT. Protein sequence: CASGGGVDEKLFF.

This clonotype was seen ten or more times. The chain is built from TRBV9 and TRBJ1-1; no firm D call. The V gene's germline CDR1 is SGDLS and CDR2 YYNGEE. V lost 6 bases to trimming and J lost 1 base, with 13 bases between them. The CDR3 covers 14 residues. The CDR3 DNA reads TGTGCCAGCAATCGGGAGGCTTCGAACACTGAAGCTTTCTTT. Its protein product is CASNREASNTEAFF.

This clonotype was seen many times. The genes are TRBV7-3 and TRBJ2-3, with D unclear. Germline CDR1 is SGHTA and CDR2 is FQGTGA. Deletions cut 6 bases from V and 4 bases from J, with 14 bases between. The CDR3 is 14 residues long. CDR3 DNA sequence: TGTGCCAGCAGGTATACTTCGAATTCAGATACGCAGTATTTT. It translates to CASRYTSNSDTQYF.